The source of this T cell receptor (beta chain) is a study of cytomegalovirus exposure and HLA in healthy donors. Study-level points and caveats: Certain sequence variants were highly shared and formed a cluster, and this cluster was likely a sequencing artifact. Based on reports, TCR beta sequences accurately predicted HLA-A and HLA-B alleles for most subjects. Indistinguishability led to the exclusion of some V segments, TRBV6-2 and TRBV6-3 included. The study found most TCR sequences rare, yet found some public TCRs in many donors.

In the case of this clone: Its antigen remains unidentified. Other DNA sequences in this specimen translate into the identical CDR3.

Amplification used 60 Vbeta primers and 13 Jbeta primers. Assay used: immunoSEQ multiplex PCR; TCRdb lists only in-frame clones, some missing. The sample includes about 130,000 clones, roughly three quarters of them seen just once. The CDR3 has 14 amino acids. CDR1 and CDR2 (germline): SNHLY, FYNNEI. The J segment lost 0 bases and the V segment lost 6 bases, leaving 3 bases of the junction unmatched. The chain couples TRBV2 to TRBJ2-3; 7 bases map to TRBD1. The sequence came from a woman aged 40 to 50 in good health and CMV-seronegative. Input material: PBMCs. The CDR3 DNA follows: TGTGCCAGCAGCCGGGACAGTAGCACAGATACGCAGTATTTT. Its translation is CASSRDSSTDTQYF.